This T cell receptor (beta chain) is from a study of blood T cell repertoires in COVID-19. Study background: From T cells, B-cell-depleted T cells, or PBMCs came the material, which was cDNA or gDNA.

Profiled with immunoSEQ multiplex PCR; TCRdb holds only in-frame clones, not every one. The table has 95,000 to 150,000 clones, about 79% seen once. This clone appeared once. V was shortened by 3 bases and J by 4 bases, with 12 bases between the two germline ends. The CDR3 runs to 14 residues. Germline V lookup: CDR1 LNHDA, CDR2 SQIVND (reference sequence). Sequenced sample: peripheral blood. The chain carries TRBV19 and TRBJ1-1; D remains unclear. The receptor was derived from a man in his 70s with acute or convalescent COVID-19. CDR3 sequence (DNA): TGTGCCAGTAGTATGATCGGGTATGCCACTGAAGCTTTCTTT. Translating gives CASSMIGYATEAFF.